Sequencing of this T cell receptor beta chain was carried out in a study of blood T cell repertoires in COVID-19. V lost 9 bases, J lost 7 bases, and 7 bases stayed unmatched. CDR1 is SGHTA and CDR2 is FQGTGA in the germline V gene. There are 13 residues in the CDR3. The assay was immunoSEQ multiplex PCR, and TCRdb's table has in-frame clones only and misses some. The sample includes some 180,000 clones, about four fifths of them seen just once. This receptor was taken from a woman in her fifties or sixties with COVID-19, enrolled during active disease. The chain couples TRBV7-3 to TRBJ2-1; 9 positions match TRBD1. Sequencing input: peripheral blood. The CDR3 nucleotides are TGTGCCAGTGGACAGGGGCCAAAGAATGAGCAGTTCTTC. This sequence encodes CASGQGPKNEQFF.